The present TCR beta chain was sequenced within a study of blood T cell repertoires in COVID-19. Study background: Samples taken during acute and convalescent COVID-19 were collected in the United States, Italy and Spain. T cells, B-cell-depleted T cells, or PBMCs supplied cDNA or gDNA.

Followed longitudinally, the Seattle patients had been enrolled during active infection. The table lists this clone with a count of one. Authors' data handling: Amplifying reference gene primers gave estimates of nucleated cell counts. Repertoires were generated with immunoSEQ multiplex PCR, while TCRdb's copy carries only in-frame clones and drops some. V, J and clone size are taken as reported in that table, and D and trimming were inferred from the DNA itself. The sample has some 68,000 clones; less than 95% are singletons. Trimming cost V 1 base and J 7 bases; bases outside gene matches: 7. This CDR3 has 16 residues. The germline gives CDR1 MGHRA, CDR2 YSYEKL.

V usage is TRBV4-1 and J usage is TRBJ1-6, with 7 bases aligning to TRBD1. Sequenced input: peripheral blood. The sequence was obtained from a man aged 50 to 59 with COVID-19, enrolled during active disease. CDR3 residues: CASSQGQGELNSPLHF. The DNA of the CDR3 is TGCGCCAGCAGCCAAGGACAGGGAGAACTCAATTCACCCCTCCACTTT.